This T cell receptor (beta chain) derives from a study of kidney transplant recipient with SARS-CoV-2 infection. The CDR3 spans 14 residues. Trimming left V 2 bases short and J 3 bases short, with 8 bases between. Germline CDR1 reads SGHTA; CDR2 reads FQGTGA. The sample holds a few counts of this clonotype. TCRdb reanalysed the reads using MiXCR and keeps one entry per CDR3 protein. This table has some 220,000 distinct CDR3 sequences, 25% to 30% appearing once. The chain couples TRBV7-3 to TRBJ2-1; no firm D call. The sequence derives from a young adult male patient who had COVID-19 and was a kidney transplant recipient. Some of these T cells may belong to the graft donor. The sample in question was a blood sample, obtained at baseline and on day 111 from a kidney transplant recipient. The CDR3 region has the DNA TGTGCCAGCAGCTTACGTCCGGGCTACAATGAGCAGTTCTTC. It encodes CASSLRPGYNEQFF.